This T cell receptor beta chain is drawn from a study of regulatory T cells in long-lasting Graves disease. HTBI primers from iRepertoire and Arm-PCR of CDR3 regions yielded the TCR beta libraries. Each CDR3 protein gets one entry after TCRdb re-called the multiplex PCR reads with MiXCR. Of fewer than 400,000 distinct CDR3 sequences listed, 18% are singletons. V lost 1 base and J lost 5, with 13 bases in between. The CDR3 spans 15 residues. The germline CDR1 and CDR2 sequences are MNHNS and SASEGT. This clonotype has ten or more counts. The time point was: newly diagnosed GD, antithyroid drugs for less than 3 months. The TCR library used RNA extracted from PBMCs.

This chain connects TRBV6-1 to TRBJ2-3, with D perhaps TRBD2 (7 bases). The TCR was taken from a female donor with Graves disease. This specimen consisted of peripheral blood mononuclear cells (PBMCs), obtained at new diagnosis, from a patient treated with antithyroid drugs. CDR3 loop: CASSEEEGGVDTQYF. As DNA, the CDR3 is TGTGCCAGCAGTGAAGAGGAAGGGGGGGTAGATACGCAGTATTTT.